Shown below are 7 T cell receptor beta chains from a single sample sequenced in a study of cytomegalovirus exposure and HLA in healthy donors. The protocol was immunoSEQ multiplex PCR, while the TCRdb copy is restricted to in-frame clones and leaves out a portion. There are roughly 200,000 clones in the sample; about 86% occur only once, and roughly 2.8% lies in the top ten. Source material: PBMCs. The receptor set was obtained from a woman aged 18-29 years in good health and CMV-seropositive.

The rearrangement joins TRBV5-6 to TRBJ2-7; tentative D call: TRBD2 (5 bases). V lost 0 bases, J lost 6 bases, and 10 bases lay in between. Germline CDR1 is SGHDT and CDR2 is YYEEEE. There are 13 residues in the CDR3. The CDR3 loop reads CASSLAGVSEQYF. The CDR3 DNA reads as TGTGCCAGCAGCTTGGCCGGGGTGAGCGAGCAGTACTTC.

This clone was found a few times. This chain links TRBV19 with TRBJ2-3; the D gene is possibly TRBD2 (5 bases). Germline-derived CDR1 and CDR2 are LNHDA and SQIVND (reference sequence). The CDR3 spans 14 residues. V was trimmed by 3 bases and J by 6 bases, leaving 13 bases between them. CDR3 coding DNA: TGTGCCAGTAGTATGCGGCCGGCGGGCGATACGCAGTATTTT. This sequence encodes CASSMRPAGDTQYF.

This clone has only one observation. CDR3 protein: CASSSSATGVNTEAFF. The CDR3 DNA sequence: TGTGCCAGCAGCTCCTCCGCGACGGGGGTGAACACTGAAGCTTTCTTT. The chain has TRBV5-5 and TRBJ1-1; D may be TRBD1 (5 bases). CDR1 is SGHKS, CDR2 YYEKEE, per germline (reference sequence). Trimming removed 3 bases from V and 0 bases from J, with 15 bases in between. The CDR3 runs 16 residues.

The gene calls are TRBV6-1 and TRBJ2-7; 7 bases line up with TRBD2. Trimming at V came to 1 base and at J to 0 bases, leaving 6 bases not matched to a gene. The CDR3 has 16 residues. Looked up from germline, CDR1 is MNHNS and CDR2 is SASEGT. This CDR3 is CASSEGLRGSSYEQYF. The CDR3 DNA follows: TGTGCCAGCAGTGAAGGTCTGCGGGGGTCCTCCTACGAGCAGTACTTC.

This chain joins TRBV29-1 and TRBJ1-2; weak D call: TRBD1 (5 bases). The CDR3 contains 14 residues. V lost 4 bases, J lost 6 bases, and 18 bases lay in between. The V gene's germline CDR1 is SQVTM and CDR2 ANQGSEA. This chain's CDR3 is CSVGPTTGDHGYTF. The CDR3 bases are TGCAGCGTTGGCCCCACTACAGGAGACCATGGCTACACCTTC.

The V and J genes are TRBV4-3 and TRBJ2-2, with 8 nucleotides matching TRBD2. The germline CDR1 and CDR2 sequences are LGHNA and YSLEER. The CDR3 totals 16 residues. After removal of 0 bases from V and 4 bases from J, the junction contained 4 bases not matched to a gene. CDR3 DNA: TGCGCCAGCAGCCAAGATCTTACTAGCGGCACCGGGGAGCTGTTTTTT. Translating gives CASSQDLTSGTGELFF.

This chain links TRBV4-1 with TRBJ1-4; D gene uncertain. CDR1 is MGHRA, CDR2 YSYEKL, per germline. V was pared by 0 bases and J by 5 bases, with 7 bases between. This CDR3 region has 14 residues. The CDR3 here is CASSQDVLNEKLFF. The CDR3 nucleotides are TGCGCCAGCAGCCAAGACGTTTTAAATGAAAAACTGTTTTTT.